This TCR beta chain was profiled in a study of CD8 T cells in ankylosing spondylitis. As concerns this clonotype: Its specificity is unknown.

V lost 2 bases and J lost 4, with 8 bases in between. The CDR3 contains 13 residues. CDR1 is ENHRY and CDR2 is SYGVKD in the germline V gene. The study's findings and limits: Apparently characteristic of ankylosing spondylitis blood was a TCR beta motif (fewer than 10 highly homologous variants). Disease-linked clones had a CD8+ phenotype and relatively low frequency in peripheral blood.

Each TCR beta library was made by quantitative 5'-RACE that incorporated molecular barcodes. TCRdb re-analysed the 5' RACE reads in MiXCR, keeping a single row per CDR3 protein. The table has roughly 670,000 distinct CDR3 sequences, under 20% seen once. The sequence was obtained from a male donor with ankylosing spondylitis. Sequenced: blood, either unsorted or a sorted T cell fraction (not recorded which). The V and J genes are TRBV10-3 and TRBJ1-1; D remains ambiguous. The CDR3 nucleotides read TGTGCCATCAGTGAGGACCGGGGCACTGAAGCTTTCTTT. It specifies CAISEDRGTEAFF.